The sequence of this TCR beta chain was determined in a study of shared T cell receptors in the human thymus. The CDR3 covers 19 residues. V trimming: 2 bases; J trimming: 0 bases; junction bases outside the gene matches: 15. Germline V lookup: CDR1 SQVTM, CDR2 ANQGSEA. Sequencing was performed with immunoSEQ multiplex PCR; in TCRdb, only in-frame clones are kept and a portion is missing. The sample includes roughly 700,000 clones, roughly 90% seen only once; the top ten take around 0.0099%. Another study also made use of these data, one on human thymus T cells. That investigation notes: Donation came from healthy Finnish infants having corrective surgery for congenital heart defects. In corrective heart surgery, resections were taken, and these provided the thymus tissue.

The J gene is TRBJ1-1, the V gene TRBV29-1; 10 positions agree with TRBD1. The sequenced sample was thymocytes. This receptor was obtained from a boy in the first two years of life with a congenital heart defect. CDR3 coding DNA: TGCAGCGTTGAATGGGGGGTACCGGGACAGGGGACTTTGAACACTGAAGCTTTCTTT. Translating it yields CSVEWGVPGQGTLNTEAFF. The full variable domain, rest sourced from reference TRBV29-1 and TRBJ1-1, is SAVISQKPSRDICQRGTSLTIQCQVDSQVTMMFWYRQQPGQSLTLIATANQGSEATYESGFVIDKFPISRPNLTFSTLTVSNMSPEDSSIYLCSVEWGVPGQGTLNTEAFFGQGTRLTVV.